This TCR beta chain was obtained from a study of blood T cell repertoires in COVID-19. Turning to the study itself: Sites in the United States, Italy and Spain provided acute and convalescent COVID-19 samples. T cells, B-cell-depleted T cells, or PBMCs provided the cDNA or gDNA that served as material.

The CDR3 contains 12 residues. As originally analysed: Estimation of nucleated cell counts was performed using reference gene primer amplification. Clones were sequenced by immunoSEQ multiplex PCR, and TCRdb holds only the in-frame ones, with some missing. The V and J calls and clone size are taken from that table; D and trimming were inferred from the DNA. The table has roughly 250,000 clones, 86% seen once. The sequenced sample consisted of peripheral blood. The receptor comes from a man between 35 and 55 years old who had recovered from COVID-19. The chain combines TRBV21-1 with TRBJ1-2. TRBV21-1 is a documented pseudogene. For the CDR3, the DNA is TGTGCCAGCAGCCCAGCGGCAAACGGCTACACCTTC. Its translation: CASSPAANGYTF.